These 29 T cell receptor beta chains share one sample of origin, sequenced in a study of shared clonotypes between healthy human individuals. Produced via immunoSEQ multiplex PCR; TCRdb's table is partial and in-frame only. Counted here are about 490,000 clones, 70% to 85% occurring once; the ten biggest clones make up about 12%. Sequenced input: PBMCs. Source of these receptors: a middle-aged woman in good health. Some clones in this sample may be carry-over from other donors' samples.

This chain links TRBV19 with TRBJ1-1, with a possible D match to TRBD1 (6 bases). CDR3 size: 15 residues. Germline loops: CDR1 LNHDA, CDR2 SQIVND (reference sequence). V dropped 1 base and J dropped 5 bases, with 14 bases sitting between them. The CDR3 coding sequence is TGTGCCAGTAGTATAGGAGTCGGGACAAATACTGAAGCTTTCTTT. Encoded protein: CASSIGVGTNTEAFF.

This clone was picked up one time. The CDR3 region has the DNA TGTGCCAGCAGCCAGACAGACAATGAGCAGTTCTTC. This translates into CASSQTDNEQFF. This rearrangement joins TRBV7-9 to TRBJ2-1; D is perhaps TRBD1 (5 bases). The V end lost 5 bases, the J end lost 5 bases, and 7 bases lay between the germline ends. This CDR3 comprises 12 residues. Germline V gives CDR1 SEHNR, CDR2 FQNEAQ (reference sequence).

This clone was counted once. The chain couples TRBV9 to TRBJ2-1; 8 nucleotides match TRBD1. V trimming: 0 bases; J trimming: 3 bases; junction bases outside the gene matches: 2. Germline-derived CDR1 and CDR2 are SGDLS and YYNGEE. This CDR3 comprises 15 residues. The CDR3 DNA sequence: TGTGCCAGCAGCGTAGCTGGACAGGGCTACAATGAGCAGTTCTTC. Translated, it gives CASSVAGQGYNEQFF.

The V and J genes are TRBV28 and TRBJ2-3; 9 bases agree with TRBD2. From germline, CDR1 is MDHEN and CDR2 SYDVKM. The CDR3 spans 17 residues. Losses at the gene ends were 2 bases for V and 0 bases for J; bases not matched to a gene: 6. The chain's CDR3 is CASSLPTLAGSTDTQYF. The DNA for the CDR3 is TGTGCCAGCAGTTTACCGACTCTAGCGGGGAGCACAGATACGCAGTATTTT.

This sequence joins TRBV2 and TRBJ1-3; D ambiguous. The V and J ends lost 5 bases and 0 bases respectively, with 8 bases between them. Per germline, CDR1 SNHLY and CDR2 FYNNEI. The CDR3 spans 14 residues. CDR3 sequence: CASSTADSGNTIYF. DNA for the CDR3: TGTGCCAGCAGTACGGCGGACTCTGGAAACACCATATATTTT. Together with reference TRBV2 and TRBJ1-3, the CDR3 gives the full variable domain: EPEVTQTPSHQVTQMGQEVILRCVPISNHLYFYWYRQILGQKVEFLVSFYNNEISEKSEIFDDQFSVERPDGSNFTLKIRSTKLEDSAMYFCASSTADSGNTIYFGEGSWLTVV.

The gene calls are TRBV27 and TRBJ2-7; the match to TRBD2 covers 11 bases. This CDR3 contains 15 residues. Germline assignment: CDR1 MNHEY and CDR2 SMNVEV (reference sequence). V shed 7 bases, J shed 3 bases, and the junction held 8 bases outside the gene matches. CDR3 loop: CASKLAGARYYEQYF. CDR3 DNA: TGTGCCAGCAAACTAGCGGGAGCCAGGTACTACGAGCAGTACTTC.

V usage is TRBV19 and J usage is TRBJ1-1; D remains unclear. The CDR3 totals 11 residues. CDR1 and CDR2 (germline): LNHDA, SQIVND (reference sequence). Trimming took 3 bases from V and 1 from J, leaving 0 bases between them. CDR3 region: CASSMNTEAFF. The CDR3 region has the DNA TGTGCCAGTAGTATGAACACTGAAGCTTTCTTT.

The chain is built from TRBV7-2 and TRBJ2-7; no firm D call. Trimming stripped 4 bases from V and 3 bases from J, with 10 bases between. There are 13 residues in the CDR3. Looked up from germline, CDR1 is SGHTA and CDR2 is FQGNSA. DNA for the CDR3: TGTGCCAGCAGCTCACTCCCCTACTACGAGCAGTACTTC. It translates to CASSSLPYYEQYF.

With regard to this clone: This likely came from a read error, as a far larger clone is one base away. CDR3 amino acids: CASSENRDLAEAFF. The CDR3 region has the DNA TGTGCCAGCAGTGAAAATAGGGATTTAGCTGAAGCTTTCTTT. The genes are TRBV2 and TRBJ1-1; no clear D gene. The germline gives CDR1 SNHLY, CDR2 FYNNEI. Trimming took off 2 bases at V and 6 bases at J, with 13 bases between the two ends. The CDR3 covers 14 residues.

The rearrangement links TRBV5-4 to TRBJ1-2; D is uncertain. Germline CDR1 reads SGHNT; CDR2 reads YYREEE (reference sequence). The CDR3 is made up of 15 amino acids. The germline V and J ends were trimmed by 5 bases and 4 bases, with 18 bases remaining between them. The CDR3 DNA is TGTGCCAGCAGTTCCCGCGTCGGCAGAAGCTATGGCTACACCTTC. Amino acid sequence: CASSSRVGRSYGYTF.

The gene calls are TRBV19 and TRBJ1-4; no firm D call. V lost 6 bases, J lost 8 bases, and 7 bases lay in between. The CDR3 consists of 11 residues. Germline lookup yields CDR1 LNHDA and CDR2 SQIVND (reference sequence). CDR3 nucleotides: TGTGCCAGTAGGAGAGGAGAAAAACTGTTTTTT. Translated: CASRRGEKLFF.

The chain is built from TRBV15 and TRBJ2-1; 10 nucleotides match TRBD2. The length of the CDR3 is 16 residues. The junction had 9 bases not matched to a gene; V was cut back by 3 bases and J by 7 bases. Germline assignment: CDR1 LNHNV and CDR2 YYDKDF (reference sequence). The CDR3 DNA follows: TGTGCCACCAGCAGCGTAACTAGCGGGGCCCGAAATGAGCAGTTCTTC. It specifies CATSSVTSGARNEQFF.

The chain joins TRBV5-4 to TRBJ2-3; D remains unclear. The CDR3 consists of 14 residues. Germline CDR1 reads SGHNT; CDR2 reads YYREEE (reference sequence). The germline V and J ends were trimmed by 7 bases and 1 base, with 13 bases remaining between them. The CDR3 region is CASLSSAGTDTQYF. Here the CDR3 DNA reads TGTGCCAGCCTTTCCTCGGCTGGCACAGATACGCAGTATTTT.

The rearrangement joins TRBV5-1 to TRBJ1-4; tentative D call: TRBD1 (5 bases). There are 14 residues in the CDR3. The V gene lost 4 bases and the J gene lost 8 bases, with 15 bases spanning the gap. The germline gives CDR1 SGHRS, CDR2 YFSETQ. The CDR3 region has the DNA TGCGCCAGCAGCATAATGGGGGTTCGGGAAAAACTGTTTTTT. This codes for CASSIMGVREKLFF.

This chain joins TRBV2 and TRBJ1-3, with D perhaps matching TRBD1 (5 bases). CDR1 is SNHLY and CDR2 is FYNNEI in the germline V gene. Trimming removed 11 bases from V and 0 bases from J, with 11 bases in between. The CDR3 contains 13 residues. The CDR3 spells CASLRGSGNTIYF. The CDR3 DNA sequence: TGTGCCTCCTTAAGGGGCTCTGGAAACACCATATATTTT.

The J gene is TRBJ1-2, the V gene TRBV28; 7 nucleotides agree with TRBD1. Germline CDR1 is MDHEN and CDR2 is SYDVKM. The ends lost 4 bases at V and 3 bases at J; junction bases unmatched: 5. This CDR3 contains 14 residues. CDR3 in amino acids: CASSSTGYDYGYTF. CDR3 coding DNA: TGTGCCAGCAGTTCGACAGGGTATGACTATGGCTACACCTTC.

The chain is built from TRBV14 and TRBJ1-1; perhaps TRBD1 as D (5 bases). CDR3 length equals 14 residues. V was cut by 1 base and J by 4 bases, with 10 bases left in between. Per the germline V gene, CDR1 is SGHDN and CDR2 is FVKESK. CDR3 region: CASSQVMGGTEAFF. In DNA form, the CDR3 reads TGTGCCAGCAGCCAAGTGATGGGGGGCACTGAAGCTTTCTTT. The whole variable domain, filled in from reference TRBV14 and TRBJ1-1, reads EAGVTQFPSHSVIEKGQTVTLRCDPISGHDNLYWYRRVMGKEIKFLLHFVKESKQDESGMPNNRFLAERTGGTYSTLKVQPAELEDSGVYFCASSQVMGGTEAFFGQGTRLTVV.

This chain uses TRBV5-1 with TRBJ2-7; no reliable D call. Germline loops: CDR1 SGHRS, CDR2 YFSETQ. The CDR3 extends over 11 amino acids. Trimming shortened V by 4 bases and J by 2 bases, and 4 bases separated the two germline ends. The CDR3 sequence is CASSPAYEQYF. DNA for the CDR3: TGCGCCAGCAGCCCGGCCTACGAGCAGTACTTC.

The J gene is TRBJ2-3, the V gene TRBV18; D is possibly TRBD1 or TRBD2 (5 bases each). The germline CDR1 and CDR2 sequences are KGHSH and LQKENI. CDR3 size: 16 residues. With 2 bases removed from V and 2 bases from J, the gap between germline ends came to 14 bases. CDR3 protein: CASSPAGTRSTDTQYF. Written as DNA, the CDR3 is TGTGCCAGCTCACCAGCCGGGACCCGTTCCACAGATACGCAGTATTTT.

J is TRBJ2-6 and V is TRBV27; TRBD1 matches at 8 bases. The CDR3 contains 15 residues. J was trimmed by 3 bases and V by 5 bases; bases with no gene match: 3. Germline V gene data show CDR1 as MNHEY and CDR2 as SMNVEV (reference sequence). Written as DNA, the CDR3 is TGTGCCAGCAGTAGGACAGGGTTTGGGGCCAACGTCCTGACTTTC. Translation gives CASSRTGFGANVLTF.

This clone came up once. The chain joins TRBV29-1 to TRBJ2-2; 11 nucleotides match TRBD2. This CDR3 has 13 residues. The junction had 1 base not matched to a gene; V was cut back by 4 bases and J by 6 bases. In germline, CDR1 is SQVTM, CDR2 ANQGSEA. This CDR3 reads CSVASGRPGELFF. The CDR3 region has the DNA TGCAGCGTTGCTAGCGGGAGGCCCGGGGAGCTGTTTTTT.

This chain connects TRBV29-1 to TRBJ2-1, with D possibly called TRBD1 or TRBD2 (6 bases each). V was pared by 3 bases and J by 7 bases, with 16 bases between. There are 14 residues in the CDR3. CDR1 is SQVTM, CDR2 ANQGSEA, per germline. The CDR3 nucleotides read TGCAGCGTTGATATACTAGTAGGGGGGAATGAGCAGTTCTTC. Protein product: CSVDILVGGNEQFF.

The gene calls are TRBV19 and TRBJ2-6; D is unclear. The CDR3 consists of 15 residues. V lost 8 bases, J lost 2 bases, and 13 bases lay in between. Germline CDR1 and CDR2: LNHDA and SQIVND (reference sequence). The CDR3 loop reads CASHRSAAGANVLTF. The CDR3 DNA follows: TGTGCCAGTCACCGGTCGGCAGCTGGGGCCAACGTCCTGACTTTC.

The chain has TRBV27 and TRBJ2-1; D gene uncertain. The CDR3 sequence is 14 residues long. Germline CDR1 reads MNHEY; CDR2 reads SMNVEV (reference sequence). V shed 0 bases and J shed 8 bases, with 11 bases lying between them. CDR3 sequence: CASSLSLGRDEQFF. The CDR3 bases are TGTGCCAGCAGTTTATCTCTGGGTCGGGATGAGCAGTTCTTC.

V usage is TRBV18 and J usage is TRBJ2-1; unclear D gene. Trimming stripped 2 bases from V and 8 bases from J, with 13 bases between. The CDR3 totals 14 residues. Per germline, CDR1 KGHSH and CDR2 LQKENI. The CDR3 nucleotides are TGTGCCAGCTCACCAGGGTGGTTTGGGGATGAGCAGTTCTTC. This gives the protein CASSPGWFGDEQFF.

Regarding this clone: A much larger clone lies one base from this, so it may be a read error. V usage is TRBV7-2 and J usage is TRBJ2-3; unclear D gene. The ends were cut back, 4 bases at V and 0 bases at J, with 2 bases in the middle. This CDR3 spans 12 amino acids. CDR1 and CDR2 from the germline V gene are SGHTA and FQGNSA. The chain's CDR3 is CASSYSTDTQYF. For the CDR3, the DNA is TGTGCCAGCAGCTATAGCACAGATACGCAGTATTTT.

CDR3 amino acids: CASSSGGSRYEQFF. CDR3 bases: TGTGCCAGCAGCTCCGGGGGGTCGAGGTATGAGCAGTTCTTC. The chain recombines TRBV5-4 with TRBJ2-1, with TRBD2 matching 7 bases. The V gene end was trimmed by 3 bases and the J gene end by 8 bases; junction bases not matched to a gene: 8. The CDR3 length is 14 residues. Germline V CDR1 and CDR2: SGHNT, YYREEE (reference sequence).

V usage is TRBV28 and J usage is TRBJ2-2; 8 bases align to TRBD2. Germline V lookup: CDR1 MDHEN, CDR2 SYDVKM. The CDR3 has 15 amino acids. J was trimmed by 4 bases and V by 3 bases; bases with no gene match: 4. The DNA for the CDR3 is TGTGCCAGCAGTTTGGGACTAGGAGGCACCGGGGAGCTGTTTTTT. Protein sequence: CASSLGLGGTGELFF.

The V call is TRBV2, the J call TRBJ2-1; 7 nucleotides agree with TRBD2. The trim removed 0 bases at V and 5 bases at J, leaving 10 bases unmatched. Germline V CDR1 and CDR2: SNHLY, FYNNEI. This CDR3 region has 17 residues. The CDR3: CASSEALIWGTNNEQFF. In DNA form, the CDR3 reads TGTGCCAGCAGTGAAGCGCTTATCTGGGGGACTAACAATGAGCAGTTCTTC.